The clone carrying this T cell receptor beta chain was found a few times. Its antigen is not identified. Method: immunoSEQ multiplex PCR; TCRdb's copy keeps in-frame clones and lacks some. Seen here are about 61,000 clones, approximately 86% observed once, and the top ten hold approximately 0.56%. The record originates from a study of OX40 agonist ivuxolimab in advanced cancers. Study information: Participants, roughly 81% male, averaged about 59 years of age, ranging from roughly 20 to 85.

Overall study results and limits: Fewer expanded clones were found on average in CD4+ than in CD8+ T cells.

In germline, CDR1 is MGHRA, CDR2 YSYEKL. Trimming stripped 1 base from V and 7 bases from J, with 14 bases between. CDR3 length: 16 amino acids. People who had autoimmune disease history or systemic immunosuppression were excluded. Drawing of blood for sampling happened at baseline, at cycle 4 day 1, and at cycle 7 day 1. The chain combines TRBV4-1 with TRBJ2-6; D remains ambiguous. This clonotype originated in an adult with an advanced solid tumor such as melanoma, head and neck, liver or kidney cancer. The sample consisted of CD4+ or CD8+ T cells sorted from blood, taken in a trial of the OX40 agonist ivuxolimab. CDR3 region: CASSQGVSTAANVLTF. For the CDR3, the DNA is TGCGCCAGCAGCCAAGGGGTCTCGACTGCTGCCAACGTCCTGACTTTC.